This T cell receptor beta chain was sequenced during a study of human CD8 memory T cell subsets. UMI-labeled 5' RACE was used, and it produced the TCR beta libraries. TCRdb re-derived calls from the 5' RACE reads in MiXCR, one entry per CDR3 protein. This sample yields thousands of distinct CDR3 sequences, of which 3% to 5% are seen a single time; 35% to 40% belongs to the top ten. There are many counts of this clonotype. The antigen remains undetermined. This CDR3 has 16 residues. General study points: The stem-like memory and precursor exhausted T cell populations displayed similarly high diversity, which was not the case for effector memory cells.

V usage is TRBV21-1 and J usage is TRBJ2-5; the table assigns TRBD2, which was not confirmed against the DNA. TRBV21-1 has pseudogene status. Material for sequencing was CD8+ T cells from PBMCs. This receptor was identified in a human donor in good health. This CDR3 reads CASKKGGKRGKETQYF. CDR3 in DNA: TGTGCCAGCAAAAAAGGGGGGAAGCGGGGAAAAGAGACCCAGTACTTC.